This TCR beta chain was profiled in a study of CD8 T cells in Susac syndrome. As for this clonotype: The junction shows a germline mismatch at one end, possibly a read error.

Random hexamers primed reverse transcription of about 0.45 to 1 ug RNA. Amplification of TCR beta CDR3 across 54 Vbeta and 13 Jbeta was performed with immunoSEQ multiplex PCR. Each CDR3 protein is one row after TCRdb ran MiXCR on the immunoSEQ multiplex PCR reads. The sample has 250,000 to 300,000 distinct CDR3 sequences, roughly 85% seen once; the top ten hold about 0.11%. The CDR3 has 14 amino acids. CDR1 and CDR2 from the germline V gene are SNHLY and FYNNEI. The sample taken for sequencing was CD8+ T cells from PBMCs. The sequence derives from a human donor with multiple sclerosis. V and J are TRBV2 and TRBJ2-1, with TRBD2 matching over 7 bases. CDR3 region: CASREVGEGGEQFF. The CDR3 bases are TGTGCCAGCAGGGAAGTGGGGGAGGGAGGTGAGCAGTTCTTC.